This T cell receptor beta chain was captured by sequencing in a study of blood T cell repertoires in COVID-19. On the study more broadly: The study drew acute and convalescent COVID-19 samples from the United States, Italy and Spain. Nucleic acid was either cDNA or gDNA, and it came from T cells, B-cell-depleted T cells, or PBMCs.

V was cut by 0 bases and J by 5 bases, with 13 bases left in between. Per germline, CDR1 MNHEY and CDR2 SVGAGI. The CDR3 has 15 amino acids. Original processing notes: Amplification of reference gene primers was used by the study to estimate nucleated cell counts. This table comes from immunoSEQ multiplex PCR, and its TCRdb copy is limited to in-frame clones, with some not included. That table gives V, J and clone size, and the DNA gave D and trimming. The sample records about 210,000 clones, approximately 84% being singletons. This clone is large in the sample. The sequence derives from a woman aged 50 to 60 with active or convalescent COVID-19. Material: peripheral blood. The chain recombines TRBV6-5 with TRBJ1-2; a weak D match, TRBD1 (6 bases). CDR3 sequence reads: CASSYSMTGEYGYTF. The DNA for the CDR3 is TGTGCCAGCAGTTACTCGATGACAGGAGAATATGGCTACACCTTC.